The 24 T cell receptor beta chains below all came from one sample that was sequenced in a study of cytomegalovirus exposure and HLA in healthy donors (dated by TCRdb to about 2017). The library relied on the immunoSEQ multiplex PCR assay. For the multiplex PCR, a mixture combining 60 forward primers for TCR Vbeta segments and 13 reverse primers for TCR Jbeta segments was used. The table comes from immuneACCESS by way of TCRdb, which keeps in-frame sequences with V and J called. Part of the clones is missing from these tables; in studies checked, under half for an unresolved V gene and the rest for unknown reasons. This sample's records show around 160,000 clones. Clones ranked in the top ten supply around 1.7% of the sample. The specimen was PBMCs. The receptors originated from a woman aged 50 to 60 in good health and CMV-seronegative.

The chain uses TRBV2 and TRBJ2-5, with 14 positions matching TRBD2. The CDR3 has 15 amino acids. CDR1 and CDR2 from the germline V gene are SNHLY and FYNNEI. V dropped 4 bases and J dropped 6; count of bases not matched to a gene: 4. CDR3 sequence: CASSGGLAGGQTQYF. In DNA, the CDR3 is TGTGCCAGCAGTGGTGGACTAGCGGGGGGTCAGACCCAGTACTTC.

This chain joins TRBV19 and TRBJ2-2, with 13 positions matching TRBD2. This CDR3 comprises 16 residues. The trim removed 4 bases at V and 6 bases at J, leaving 5 bases unmatched. Germline V gene sequence: CDR1 LNHDA, CDR2 SQIVND (reference sequence). The CDR3 DNA is TGTGCCAGTAGTAAAGGGACTAGCGGGATCGCCGGGGAGCTGTTTTTT. This sequence encodes CASSKGTSGIAGELFF.

For the CDR3, the DNA is TGTGCCAGCAGCCAAGATTCGGAGAATAGCAATCAGCCCCAGCATTTT. Protein: CASSQDSENSNQPQHF. The rearrangement uses TRBV4-2 and TRBJ1-5; D is uncertain. The CDR3 covers 16 residues. The germline gives CDR1 LGHNA, CDR2 YNFKEQ. Trimming stripped 0 bases from V and 0 bases from J, with 9 bases between.

J is TRBJ2-3 and V is TRBV6-5; D uncertain. The length of the CDR3 is 14 residues. From germline, CDR1 is MNHEY and CDR2 SVGAGI. Trimming left V 6 bases short and J 2 bases short, with 12 bases between. The CDR3 sequence is CASSARRYTDTQYF. CDR3 coding DNA: TGTGCCAGCAGCGCGCGAAGATACACAGATACGCAGTATTTT.

The rearrangement uses TRBV5-1 and TRBJ2-1; TRBD2 matches 13 bases. The CDR3 runs 15 residues. CDR1 and CDR2 (germline): SGHRS, YFSETQ. J gave up 8 bases and V 5 bases, and 7 bases lay outside the gene matches. The CDR3 DNA reads TGCGCCAGCAGGGCAAGGACTAGCGGGAGACATGAGCAGTTCTTC. Its translation is CASRARTSGRHEQFF.

The chain carries TRBV27 and TRBJ2-7, with D maybe TRBD1 (5 bases). The V and J ends lost 5 bases and 1 base respectively, with 9 bases between them. CDR1 and CDR2 (germline): MNHEY, SMNVEV (reference sequence). This CDR3 region has 13 residues. This CDR3 is CASSGSGSYEQYF. CDR3 in DNA: TGTGCCAGCAGTGGATCAGGGTCCTACGAGCAGTACTTC.

This chain joins TRBV2 and TRBJ2-5; tentatively, D is TRBD2 (6 bases). Germline V gene sequence: CDR1 SNHLY, CDR2 FYNNEI. The CDR3 length is 14 residues. With 6 bases removed from V and 3 bases from J, the gap between germline ends came to 14 bases. For the CDR3, the DNA is TGTGCCAGCAGGGTGACTAGGGGTGAAGAGACCCAGTACTTC. Amino acid sequence: CASRVTRGEETQYF.

This chain links TRBV18 with TRBJ1-1; D unresolved. V was shortened by 4 bases and J by 2 bases, with 8 bases between the two germline ends. Germline CDR1 KGHSH, CDR2 LQKENI. The CDR3 length is 13 residues. The CDR3 spells CASSQQQNTEAFF. As DNA, the CDR3 is TGTGCCAGCTCACAACAGCAAAACACTGAAGCTTTCTTT.

The chain links TRBV5-4 to TRBJ2-1, with 12 nucleotides matching TRBD2. This CDR3 contains 17 residues. In germline, CDR1 is SGHNT, CDR2 YYREEE (reference sequence). V lost 0 bases to trimming and J lost 10 bases; unmatched junction nucleotides: 11. The DNA of the CDR3 is TGTGCCAGCAGCTTGGCCGCTGGCCTAGCGGGAGGGCGGGAGCAGTTCTTC. Its translation is CASSLAAGLAGGREQFF.

The V and J genes are TRBV19 and TRBJ2-2; a weak D match, TRBD1 (5 bases). Trimming cost V 7 bases and J 0 bases, with 9 bases left between them. The CDR3 has 14 residues. The germline CDR1 and CDR2 sequences are LNHDA and SQIVND (reference sequence). The CDR3 protein is CASTGISNTGELFF. The CDR3 DNA reads as TGTGCCAGTACAGGGATTTCGAACACCGGGGAGCTGTTTTTT.

CDR3 amino acids: CASSLLANQETQYF. CDR3 sequence (DNA): TGTGCCAGCAGCTTATTGGCCAACCAAGAGACCCAGTACTTC. The J gene is TRBJ2-5, the V gene TRBV11-2; unclear D gene. V shed 2 bases and J shed 0 bases, with 7 bases lying between them. Germline V gene data show CDR1 as SGHAT and CDR2 as FQNNGV. This CDR3 region has 14 residues.

The J gene is TRBJ2-7, the V gene TRBV2, with TRBD1 matching 9 bases. V lost 6 bases and J lost 3; bases outside the gene matches: 9. The CDR3 spans 15 residues. Germline V CDR1 and CDR2: SNHLY, FYNNEI. In DNA form, the CDR3 reads TGTGCCAGCAGCCCCCGGGACAGGGATCGCTACGAGCAGTACTTC. This translates into CASSPRDRDRYEQYF.

The V gene is TRBV15, the J gene TRBJ1-1; D is possibly TRBD1 (5 bases). This CDR3 spans 14 amino acids. V was pared by 4 bases and J by 9 bases, with 18 bases between. Looked up from germline, CDR1 is LNHNV and CDR2 is YYDKDF (reference sequence). CDR3: CATSIPGPGGKAFF. As DNA, the CDR3 is TGTGCCACCAGCATACCGGGGCCTGGCGGGAAAGCTTTCTTT.

The chain recombines TRBV20-1 with TRBJ2-5; a weak D match, TRBD1 (6 bases). This CDR3 is built from 11 residues. With 5 bases removed from V and 7 bases from J, the gap between germline ends came to 11 bases. The germline V gene encodes CDR1 DFQATT and CDR2 SNEGSKA (reference sequence). CDR3 coding DNA: TGCAGTGCTCTCCAGGGGATGACCCAGTACTTC. It is translated as CSALQGMTQYF.

The DNA of the CDR3 is TGTGCCACCAGCAGAGACCCCCGATCGGAGATGGCTTTCTTT. This translates into CATSRDPRSEMAFF. The chain combines TRBV15 with TRBJ1-1; no clear D. Looked up from germline, CDR1 is LNHNV and CDR2 is YYDKDF (reference sequence). V shed 0 bases and J shed 11 bases, with 16 bases lying between them. The CDR3 is 14 residues long.

This sequence joins TRBV28 and TRBJ1-2, with 7 nucleotides matching TRBD1. J was trimmed by 8 bases and V by 5 bases; bases with no gene match: 8. The V gene's germline CDR1 is MDHEN and CDR2 SYDVKM. There are 13 residues in the CDR3. The CDR3 region is CASSLDRVDGYTF. The DNA of the CDR3 is TGTGCCAGCAGTCTAGACAGGGTGGACGGCTACACCTTC.

J is TRBJ2-1 and V is TRBV9, with D possibly TRBD2 on 5 matching bases. Germline CDR1 and CDR2: SGDLS and YYNGEE. Trimming left V 2 bases short and J 2 bases short, with 8 bases between. The CDR3 runs 14 residues. The CDR3: CASSVLGTYNEQFF. The CDR3 DNA reads as TGTGCCAGCAGCGTTCTCGGGACCTACAATGAGCAGTTCTTC.

This chain joins TRBV7-9 and TRBJ2-3; tentative D call: TRBD2 (6 bases). The ends were cut back, 3 bases at V and 6 bases at J, with 7 bases in the middle. Germline CDR1 reads SEHNR; CDR2 reads FQNEAQ (reference sequence). The CDR3 runs to 12 residues. CDR3 region: CASSFSGDTQYF. In DNA form, the CDR3 reads TGTGCCAGCAGCTTCAGCGGGGATACGCAGTATTTT. Using reference TRBV7-9 and TRBJ2-3 for the parts outside the CDR3, the full variable domain is DTGVSQNPRHKITKRGQNVTFRCDPISEHNRLYWYRQTLGQGPEFLTYFQNEAQLEKSRLLSDRFSAERPKGSFSTLEIQRTEQGDSAMYLCASSFSGDTQYFGPGTRLTVL.

The chain joins TRBV5-4 to TRBJ2-1; 14 bases line up with TRBD2. Germline trimming cut 3 bases from V and 8 bases from J; bases unmatched to any gene: 7. CDR3 length equals 16 residues. The germline V gene has CDR1 SGHNT and CDR2 YYREEE (reference sequence). The CDR3 region has the DNA TGTGCCAGCAGCTCCCGACTAGCGGGGGGGCCCGATGAGCAGTTCTTC. Protein product: CASSSRLAGGPDEQFF.

The chain recombines TRBV18 with TRBJ2-2, with 9 bases fitting TRBD2. With 1 base clipped from V and 4 bases from J, the junction kept 4 bases outside the gene matches. The CDR3 extends over 16 amino acids. The germline V gene has CDR1 KGHSH and CDR2 LQKENI. The CDR3 DNA is TGTGCCAGCTCACCACGGAGCGGGGGGACCACCGGGGAGCTGTTTTTT. It translates to CASSPRSGGTTGELFF.

The J gene is TRBJ2-7, the V gene TRBV7-3; a weak D match, TRBD2 (6 bases). CDR1 is SGHTA, CDR2 FQGTGA, per germline. The CDR3 runs 13 residues. Trimming removed 5 bases at V and 1 base at J, with 9 bases between. The CDR3 spells CASSLGLSYEQYF. The CDR3 DNA is TGTGCCAGCAGCCTGGGACTGTCCTACGAGCAGTACTTC.

This chain uses TRBV4-1 with TRBJ2-5; D gene ambiguous. The CDR3 runs to 13 residues. Germline V gives CDR1 MGHRA, CDR2 YSYEKL. Trimming left V 4 bases short and J 1 base short, with 7 bases between. In DNA, the CDR3 is TGCGCCAGCAGCCGGGCCCTCCAAGAGACCCAGTACTTC. Translating gives CASSRALQETQYF.

The chain links TRBV28 to TRBJ1-1; D is uncertain. V lost 6 bases and J 1 base, leaving 6 bases between the germline ends. This CDR3 spans 12 amino acids. Germline V gives CDR1 MDHEN, CDR2 SYDVKM. The CDR3 DNA reads TGTGCCAGCAGCGAGGGGAACACTGAAGCTTTCTTT. Translating gives CASSEGNTEAFF.

The V call is TRBV4-1, the J call TRBJ2-1, with 11 bases that match TRBD2. Germline CDR1 and CDR2: MGHRA and YSYEKL. CDR3 length: 17 residues. V was pared by 3 bases and J by 5 bases, with 9 bases of the junction left unmatched. As DNA, the CDR3 is TGCGCCAGCAGCCAGGGCCTCCTAGCGGGAGGCGACAATGAGCAGTTCTTC. This translates into CASSQGLLAGGDNEQFF.